Each of the 31 T cell receptor beta chains below was sequenced from the same sample in a study of long-term antiretroviral therapy in people with HIV. This was the immunoSEQ v3.0 assay at survey level. The data were produced by immunoSEQ multiplex PCR, yet TCRdb's version contains in-frame clones alone and is incomplete. The data contain about 11,000 clones, about 89% of them singletons. This material consisted of unsorted PBMCs, taken 0.2 years before starting antiretroviral therapy. The receptor set was obtained from a woman between 40 and 50 years old with HIV.

Of note for this clone: Other DNA sequences within the sample encode an identical CDR3. The gene calls are TRBV7-2 and TRBJ2-2; no reliable D call. Germline lookup yields CDR1 SGHTA and CDR2 FQGNSA. V dropped 5 bases and J dropped 7 bases, with 11 bases sitting between them. The CDR3 extends over 13 amino acids. For the CDR3, the DNA is TGTGCCAGCAGCCCTATACGGAGCGGGGAGCTGTTTTTT. This gives the protein CASSPIRSGELFF.

V gene TRBV7-9 combines with J gene TRBJ1-2, with unresolved D. V dropped 4 bases and J dropped 6 bases, with 24 bases sitting between them. From germline, CDR1 is SEHNR and CDR2 FQNEAQ (reference sequence). This CDR3 is built from 17 residues. CDR3 region: CASSSWPRSSYTNGYTF. As DNA, the CDR3 is TGTGCCAGCAGCTCCTGGCCTCGTTCATCGTATACGAATGGCTACACCTTC. The full variable domain, rest sourced from reference TRBV7-9 and TRBJ1-2, is DTGVSQNPRHKITKRGQNVTFRCDPISEHNRLYWYRQTLGQGPEFLTYFQNEAQLEKSRLLSDRFSAERPKGSFSTLEIQRTEQGDSAMYLCASSSWPRSSYTNGYTFGSGTRLTVV.

The chain joins TRBV7-8 to TRBJ1-2; 7 positions agree with TRBD1. This CDR3 is 15 amino acids long. Per germline, CDR1 SGHVS and CDR2 FQNEAQ. V was clipped by 3 bases and J by 3 bases; unmatched bases: 7. The CDR3 coding sequence is TGTGCCAGCAGCTTGCTGGGGGACAGACACTATGGCTACACCTTC. This sequence encodes CASSLLGDRHYGYTF.

The V and J genes are TRBV5-1 and TRBJ1-1; D is possibly TRBD1 (5 bases). The CDR3 extends over 11 amino acids. CDR1 is SGHRS, CDR2 YFSETQ, per germline. The V gene lost 4 bases and the J gene lost 11 bases, with 12 bases spanning the gap. The CDR3 DNA follows: TGCGCCAGCAGCGACAGCCTTGGGGCTTTCTTT. It is translated as CASSDSLGAFF.

The DNA of the CDR3 is TGCGCCAGCACCTCTCGGACAGGGAACTATGGCTACACCTTC. This codes for CASTSRTGNYGYTF. The chain combines TRBV5-1 with TRBJ1-2; TRBD1 matches at 8 bases. Germline CDR1 reads SGHRS; CDR2 reads YFSETQ. The CDR3 length is 14 residues. After removal of 6 bases from V and 2 bases from J, the junction contained 6 bases not matched to a gene.

The chain is built from TRBV6-1 and TRBJ2-3; D is ambiguous. Germline lookup yields CDR1 MNHNS and CDR2 SASEGT. The CDR3 has 13 residues. V lost 3 bases and J 4 bases, leaving 8 bases between the germline ends. CDR3 sequence (DNA): TGTGCCAGCAGTGATTCAGTTGCAGATACGCAGTATTTT. The encoded protein is CASSDSVADTQYF.

The chain links TRBV2 to TRBJ2-2; unclear D gene. Trimming stripped 6 bases from V and 1 base from J, with 9 bases between. The length of the CDR3 is 14 residues. The germline V gene encodes CDR1 SNHLY and CDR2 FYNNEI. CDR3 sequence (DNA): TGTGCCAGCAGGATTCTAAAGAACACCGGGGAGCTGTTTTTT. As protein: CASRILKNTGELFF.

Here the CDR3 reads CASSTPGGLETQYF. The DNA of the CDR3 is TGTGCCAGCAGCACACCCGGGGGCCTGGAGACCCAGTACTTC. The rearrangement uses TRBV7-2 and TRBJ2-5; D possibly uses TRBD1 or TRBD2 (6 bases each). Germline CDR1 reads SGHTA; CDR2 reads FQGNSA. This CDR3 spans 14 amino acids. V was shortened by 5 bases and J by 5 bases, with 15 bases between the two germline ends. Using reference TRBV7-2 and TRBJ2-5 for the parts outside the CDR3, the full variable domain is GAGVSQSPSNKVTEKGKDVELRCDPISGHTALYWYRQSLGQGLEFLIYFQGNSAPDKSGLPSDRFSAERTGGSVSTLTIQRTQQEDSAVYLCASSTPGGLETQYFGPGTRLLVL.

This chain joins TRBV7-2 and TRBJ2-5; D may be TRBD1 (5 bases). The CDR3 runs to 13 residues. Deletions cut 6 bases from V and 2 bases from J, with 10 bases between. Per germline, CDR1 SGHTA and CDR2 FQGNSA. CDR3 sequence: CASSWGRQETQYF. The DNA for the CDR3 is TGTGCCAGCAGTTGGGGCAGACAAGAGACCCAGTACTTC.

The rearrangement uses TRBV18 and TRBJ2-3, with 7 positions matching TRBD1. V lost 3 bases to trimming and J lost 0 bases; unmatched junction nucleotides: 9. Germline CDR1 KGHSH, CDR2 LQKENI. CDR3 size: 17 residues. The CDR3 coding sequence is TGTGCCAGCTCACCGACGCCCGGGACAGCTAGCACAGATACGCAGTATTTT. It encodes CASSPTPGTASTDTQYF.

In this sample, this clone turned up once. The V and J genes are TRBV7-2 and TRBJ1-5, with a possible D match to TRBD1 (6 bases). In germline, CDR1 is SGHTA, CDR2 FQGNSA. Trimming took 6 bases from V and 3 from J, leaving 12 bases between them. The CDR3 contains 14 residues. The CDR3 reads CASRSTGYNQPQHF. The DNA of the CDR3 is TGTGCCAGCAGATCAACAGGGTACAATCAGCCCCAGCATTTT.

V and J are TRBV5-8 and TRBJ2-5; the D gene is possibly TRBD1 (6 bases). The CDR3 consists of 12 residues. Trimming shortened V by 6 bases and J by 14 bases, and 20 bases separated the two germline ends. Germline CDR1 SGHTS, CDR2 YDEGEE. CDR3 in DNA: TGTGCCAGCATCCGGGGTGGGGACACGTTCTACTTC. Protein product: CASIRGGDTFYF.

This clone was seen only once. The chain uses TRBV6-5 and TRBJ2-5; TRBD2 matches 9 bases. Trimming cost V 1 base and J 2 bases; bases outside gene matches: 2. The CDR3 extends over 15 amino acids. CDR1 and CDR2 from the germline V gene are MNHEY and SVGAGI. This chain's CDR3 is CASSYLAGGQETQYF. As DNA, the CDR3 is TGTGCCAGCAGTTACTTGGCGGGGGGGCAAGAGACCCAGTACTTC.

The CDR3 bases are TGTGCCATCTCTCAGTCGGACGGAAGTAAACAGTACTTC. This translates into CAISQSDGSKQYF. The rearrangement links TRBV10-3 to TRBJ2-4; D gene uncertain. CDR1 is ENHRY and CDR2 is SYGVKD in the germline V gene. Trimming cost V 8 bases and J 13 bases, with 21 bases left between them. This CDR3 has 13 amino acids.

This chain uses TRBV14 with TRBJ1-2; D unresolved. Germline V lookup: CDR1 SGHDN, CDR2 FVKESK. Trimming stripped 1 base from V and 8 bases from J, with 14 bases between. The CDR3 runs to 14 residues. This chain's CDR3 is CASSQVSSAGGYTF. The DNA for the CDR3 is TGTGCCAGCAGCCAAGTAAGCTCGGCGGGAGGCTACACCTTC.

This clone was detected once. CDR3 DNA: TGTGCCAGCAGTTCAGGGACTGGAAACACCATATATTTT. Translated, it gives CASSSGTGNTIYF. The chain employs TRBV2 and TRBJ1-3, with D maybe TRBD1 (5 bases). Germline lookup yields CDR1 SNHLY and CDR2 FYNNEI. V was clipped by 5 bases and J by 2 bases, with 7 bases between them. This CDR3 is 13 amino acids long.

J is TRBJ1-5 and V is TRBV2; 9 positions match TRBD1. The CDR3 is 14 amino acids. The V segment lost 6 bases and the J segment 4 bases; nucleotides outside the gene matches: 4. CDR1 and CDR2 (germline): SNHLY, FYNNEI. CDR3 protein: CASSGTGPNQPQHF. DNA of the CDR3: TGTGCCAGCAGCGGGACAGGGCCGAATCAGCCCCAGCATTTT.

The chain links TRBV18 to TRBJ2-3, with D possibly matching TRBD1 (5 bases). CDR3 length equals 14 residues. V was shortened by 5 bases and J by 4 bases, with 13 bases between the two germline ends. Germline V lookup: CDR1 KGHSH, CDR2 LQKENI. CDR3 protein: CASSTNQGADTQYF. As DNA, the CDR3 is TGTGCCAGCTCAACAAACCAGGGTGCAGATACGCAGTATTTT. Based on the CDR3 plus reference TRBV18 and TRBJ2-3, the full variable domain is NAGVMQNPRHLVRRRGQEARLRCSPMKGHSHVYWYRQLPEEGLKFMVYLQKENIIDESGMPKERFSAEFPKEGPSILRIQQVVRGDSAAYFCASSTNQGADTQYFGPGTRLTVL.

The rearrangement links TRBV27 to TRBJ2-1; 8 nucleotides match TRBD1. Per the germline V gene, CDR1 is MNHEY and CDR2 is SMNVEV (reference sequence). V was clipped by 4 bases and J by 2 bases; unmatched bases: 4. The CDR3 sequence is 15 residues long. CDR3: CASSSGTGTYNEQFF. The CDR3 DNA sequence: TGTGCCAGCAGTTCCGGGACAGGAACCTACAATGAGCAGTTCTTC.

This clone has only a few counts. Other nucleotide sequences in the sample specify the same CDR3. This chain links TRBV4-3 with TRBJ2-7; TRBD1 agrees at 10 bases. After removal of 3 bases from V and 2 bases from J, the junction contained 7 bases not matched to a gene. Germline lookup yields CDR1 LGHNA and CDR2 YSLEER. This CDR3 region has 16 residues. The CDR3 DNA reads TGCGCCAGCAGCCATTCCGGGACAGGGGAAACCTACGAGCAGTACTTC. It codes for CASSHSGTGETYEQYF.

The chain recombines TRBV4-3 with TRBJ1-5; unclear D gene. CDR1 is LGHNA, CDR2 YSLEER, per germline. The CDR3 runs 14 residues. V was shortened by 0 bases and J by 7 bases, with 10 bases between the two germline ends. The DNA for the CDR3 is TGCGCCAGCAGCCAAGATTCGGAGCGGCAGCCCCAGCATTTT. Its translation: CASSQDSERQPQHF.

This chain joins TRBV18 and TRBJ2-6; D is undetermined. Germline V gene lookup returns CDR1 KGHSH and CDR2 LQKENI. V was clipped by 0 bases and J by 0 bases, with 3 bases between them. The CDR3 runs 15 residues. The CDR3 loop reads CASSPPVSGANVLTF. CDR3 sequence (DNA): TGTGCCAGCTCACCACCGGTCTCTGGGGCCAACGTCCTGACTTTC.

This sequence joins TRBV9 and TRBJ2-3, with a possible D match to TRBD1 (5 bases). V shed 0 bases and J shed 0 bases, with 11 bases lying between them. The CDR3 spans 16 residues. Germline CDR1 is SGDLS and CDR2 is YYNGEE. CDR3 DNA sequence: TGTGCCAGCAGCGTAGTGGTAGGGGCCAGCACAGATACGCAGTATTTT. As protein: CASSVVVGASTDTQYF.

J is TRBJ2-3 and V is TRBV27, with TRBD1 matching 10 bases. The CDR3 extends over 15 amino acids. V lost 2 bases to trimming and J lost 4 bases; unmatched junction nucleotides: 3. Germline V gene data show CDR1 as MNHEY and CDR2 as SMNVEV (reference sequence). CDR3 coding DNA: TGTGCCAGCAGTTTAATGGGACAGGGGTCAGATACGCAGTATTTT. It encodes CASSLMGQGSDTQYF.

V is TRBV27 and J is TRBJ2-4; 12 nucleotides match TRBD2. The CDR3 covers 15 residues. Per the germline V gene, CDR1 is MNHEY and CDR2 is SMNVEV (reference sequence). V lost 5 bases to trimming and J lost 6 bases; unmatched junction nucleotides: 5. Here the CDR3 reads CASSTLLAGGNIQYF. The CDR3 region has the DNA TGTGCCAGCAGTACTCTACTAGCGGGGGGAAACATTCAGTACTTC.

The chain has TRBV7-9 and TRBJ1-1; the match to TRBD1 covers 8 bases. Germline CDR1 SEHNR, CDR2 FQNEAQ (reference sequence). The CDR3 extends over 14 amino acids. The J segment lost 4 bases and the V segment lost 5 bases, leaving 6 bases of the junction unmatched. CDR3 sequence reads: CASSPPGGGTEAFF. As DNA, the CDR3 is TGTGCCAGCAGCCCGCCAGGGGGCGGCACTGAAGCTTTCTTT.

V is TRBV5-1 and J is TRBJ1-4, with TRBD1 matching 7 bases. V gave up 4 bases and J gave up 5 bases; unmatched junction bases: 8. CDR1 and CDR2 (germline): SGHRS, YFSETQ. The length of the CDR3 is 15 residues. In DNA, the CDR3 is TGCGCCAGCAGCGCCGCCGGGACAGAAAATGAAAAACTGTTTTTT. Amino acids: CASSAAGTENEKLFF.

The chain combines TRBV7-9 with TRBJ2-1; no reliable D call. The germline CDR1 and CDR2 sequences are SEHNR and FQNEAQ (reference sequence). The CDR3 extends over 13 amino acids. Trimming removed 2 bases at V and 1 base at J, with 3 bases between. In nucleotides, the CDR3 is TGTGCCAGCAGCTTACGGTCCTACAATGAGCAGTTCTTC. Translated, it gives CASSLRSYNEQFF.

This chain links TRBV11-2 with TRBJ2-7; D is possibly TRBD1 or TRBD2 (5 bases each). The CDR3 contains 12 residues. CDR1 SGHAT and CDR2 FQNNGV come from the germline V gene. The germline V and J ends were trimmed by 2 bases and 7 bases, with 9 bases remaining between them. The CDR3 coding sequence is TGTGCCAGCAGCTTAAATTGGGGGGAGCAGTACTTC. This gives the protein CASSLNWGEQYF.

V is TRBV30 and J is TRBJ1-5; a possible D gene is TRBD1 (6 bases). The CDR3 is 14 residues long. Germline CDR1 is GTSNPN and CDR2 is SVGIG (reference sequence). The V and J ends lost 3 bases and 2 bases respectively, with 11 bases between them. In DNA, the CDR3 is TGTGCCTGGAGCCTACAGGGAGGCAATCAGCCCCAGCATTTT. Its protein product is CAWSLQGGNQPQHF.

The V and J genes are TRBV19 and TRBJ2-3; D call uncertain. The CDR3 sequence is 14 residues long. With 9 bases removed from V and 2 bases from J, the gap between germline ends came to 15 bases. Germline V gene sequence: CDR1 LNHDA, CDR2 SQIVND (reference sequence). The CDR3: CASQWSADTDTQYF. In DNA, the CDR3 is TGTGCCAGCCAATGGTCAGCCGACACAGATACGCAGTATTTT. Together with reference TRBV19 and TRBJ2-3, the CDR3 gives the full variable domain: DGGITQSPKYLFRKEGQNVTLSCEQNLNHDAMYWYRQDPGQGLRLIYYSQIVNDFQKGDIAEGYSVSREKKESFPLTVTSAQKNPTAFYLCASQWSADTDTQYFGPGTRLTVL.